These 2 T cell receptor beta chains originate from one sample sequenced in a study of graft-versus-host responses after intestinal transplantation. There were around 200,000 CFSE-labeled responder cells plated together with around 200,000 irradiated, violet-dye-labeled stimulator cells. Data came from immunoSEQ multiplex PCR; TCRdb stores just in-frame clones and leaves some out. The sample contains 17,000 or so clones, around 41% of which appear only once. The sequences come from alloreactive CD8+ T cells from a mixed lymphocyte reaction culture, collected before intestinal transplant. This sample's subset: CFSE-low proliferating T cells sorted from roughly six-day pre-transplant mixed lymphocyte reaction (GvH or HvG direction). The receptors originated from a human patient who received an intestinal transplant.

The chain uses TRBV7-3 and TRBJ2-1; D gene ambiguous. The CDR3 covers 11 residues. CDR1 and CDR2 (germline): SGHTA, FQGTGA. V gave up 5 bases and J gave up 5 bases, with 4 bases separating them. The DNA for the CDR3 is TGTGCCAGCAGCATGGACAATGAGCAGTTCTTC. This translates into CASSMDNEQFF. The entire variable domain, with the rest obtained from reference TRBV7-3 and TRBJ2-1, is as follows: GAGVSQTPSNKVTEKGKYVELRCDPISGHTALYWYRQSLGQGPEFLIYFQGTGAADDSGLPNDRFFAVRPEGSVSTLKIQRTERGDSAVYLCASSMDNEQFFGPGTRLTVL.

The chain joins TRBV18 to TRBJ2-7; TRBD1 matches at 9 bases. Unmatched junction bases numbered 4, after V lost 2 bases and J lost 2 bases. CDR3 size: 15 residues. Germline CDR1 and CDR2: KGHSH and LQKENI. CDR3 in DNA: TGTGCCAGCTCACCATTCCGGACAGGGGCCTACGAGCAGTACTTC. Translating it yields CASSPFRTGAYEQYF.